The T cell receptor (beta chain) described here comes from a study of cytomegalovirus exposure and HLA in healthy donors. Study-wide points: A later analysis linked a missense DCLRE1C variant to TCR beta V- and J-gene trimming. In presence/absence analyses, roughly uniform sequencing depth across donors was assumed.

About this clone: Antigen specificity is unknown.

The CDR3 runs 15 residues. V lost 2 bases, J lost 4 bases, and 12 bases lay in between. CDR1 MGHRA and CDR2 YSYEKL come from the germline V gene. PCR employed 60 Vbeta and 13 Jbeta primers. Clones were sequenced by immunoSEQ multiplex PCR, and TCRdb holds only the in-frame ones, with some missing. The sample has about 160,000 clones; around 80% are singletons. The receptor was isolated from a man in his forties in good health and CMV-seronegative. This sequence joins TRBV4-1 and TRBJ1-5, with a tentative D call TRBD1 (6 bases). The source material was PBMCs. The CDR3 sequence: CASSQQLGQNQPQHF. The CDR3 DNA is TGCGCCAGCAGCCAACAACTAGGACAGAATCAGCCCCAGCATTTT.